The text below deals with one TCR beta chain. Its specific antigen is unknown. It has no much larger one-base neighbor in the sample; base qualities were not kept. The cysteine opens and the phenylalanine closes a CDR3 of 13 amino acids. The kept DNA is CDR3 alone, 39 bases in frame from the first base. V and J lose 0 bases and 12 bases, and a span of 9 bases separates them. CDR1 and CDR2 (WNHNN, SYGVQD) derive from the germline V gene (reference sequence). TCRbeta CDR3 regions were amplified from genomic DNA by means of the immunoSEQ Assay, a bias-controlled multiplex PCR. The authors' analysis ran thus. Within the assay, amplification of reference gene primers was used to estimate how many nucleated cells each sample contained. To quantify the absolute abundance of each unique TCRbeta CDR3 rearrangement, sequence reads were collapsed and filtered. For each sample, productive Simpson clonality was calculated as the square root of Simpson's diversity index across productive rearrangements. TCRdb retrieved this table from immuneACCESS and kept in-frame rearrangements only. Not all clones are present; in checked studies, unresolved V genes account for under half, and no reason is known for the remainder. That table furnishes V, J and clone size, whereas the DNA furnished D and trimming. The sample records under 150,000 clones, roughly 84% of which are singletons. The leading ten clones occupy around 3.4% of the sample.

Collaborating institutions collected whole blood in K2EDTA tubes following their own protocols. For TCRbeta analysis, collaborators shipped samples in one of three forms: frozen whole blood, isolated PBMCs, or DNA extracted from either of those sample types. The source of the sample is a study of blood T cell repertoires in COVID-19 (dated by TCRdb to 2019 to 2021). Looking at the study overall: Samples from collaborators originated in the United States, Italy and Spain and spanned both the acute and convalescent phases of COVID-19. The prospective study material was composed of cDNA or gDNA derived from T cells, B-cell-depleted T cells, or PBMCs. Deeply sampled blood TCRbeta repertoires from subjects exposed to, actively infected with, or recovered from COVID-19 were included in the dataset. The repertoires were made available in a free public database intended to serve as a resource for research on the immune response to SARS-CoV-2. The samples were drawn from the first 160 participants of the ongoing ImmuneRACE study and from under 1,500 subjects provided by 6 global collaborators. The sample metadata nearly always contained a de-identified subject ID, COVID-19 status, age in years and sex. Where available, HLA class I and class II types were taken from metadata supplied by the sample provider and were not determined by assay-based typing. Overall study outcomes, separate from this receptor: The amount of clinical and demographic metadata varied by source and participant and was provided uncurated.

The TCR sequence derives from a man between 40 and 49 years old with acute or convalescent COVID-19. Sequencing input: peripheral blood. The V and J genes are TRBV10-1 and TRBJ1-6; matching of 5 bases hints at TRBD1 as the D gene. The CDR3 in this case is CASSESPGLPLHF. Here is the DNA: TGCGCCAGCAGTGAGTCGCCAGGGTTACCCCTCCACTTT.